This TCR beta chain was captured by sequencing in a study of T-cell memory formation after mild COVID-19. This clonotype was counted only a few times. TCRdb recomputed calls from the 5' RACE reads with MiXCR, one row per CDR3 protein. Of 150,000 to 200,000 distinct CDR3 sequences in the sample, around a fifth were seen once. Trimming removed 4 bases from V and 8 bases from J; junction bases left unmatched: 9. CDR3 size: 15 residues. Germline CDR1 and CDR2: SEHNR and FQNEAQ (reference sequence). This chain links TRBV7-9 with TRBJ1-3, with 9 bases matching TRBD1. Input material: PBMCs or a T cell subset sorted from them (not recorded which). The origin of this receptor is an adult woman who had mild COVID-19 (a few samples of this study predate the infection). Cell type and time point are not known. The CDR3 DNA reads TGTGCCAGCAGCTCCGGGACAGGGCGTCTTGACACCATATATTTT. It codes for CASSSGTGRLDTIYF. The complete variable domain, with remaining parts taken from reference TRBV7-9 and TRBJ1-3, reads DTGVSQNPRHKITKRGQNVTFRCDPISEHNRLYWYRQTLGQGPEFLTYFQNEAQLEKSRLLSDRFSAERPKGSFSTLEIQRTEQGDSAMYLCASSSGTGRLDTIYFGEGSWLTVV.